The rows below give T cell receptor beta chains drawn from one sample of a study of chemoradiotherapy in HPV16-positive cancers. Clones were sequenced by immunoSEQ multiplex PCR, and TCRdb holds only the in-frame ones, with some missing. The data hold about 7,800 clones, with 55% to 80% observed a single time. Sample collection occurred from a patient who underwent chemoradiotherapy. Receptors were obtained from a human donor with HPV-associated anogenital cancer. CDR3s include the opening cysteine and the closing phenylalanine or tryptophan. A D gene is named only where the DNA matches it firmly. The size of a clone is reported for some rows only, either as once, few or many, or as a class for expanded clones.

>.|TRBJ1-1|TRBV11-2|.
CASSADSFLTEAFF
TGTGCCAGCAGCGCCGACAGTTTTTTGACTGAAGCTTTCTTT
>.|TRBJ1-5|TRBV19|TRBD1
CASSIRTGRQPQHF
TGTGCCAGTAGTATTCGGACAGGGCGTCAGCCCCAGCATTTT
>.|TRBJ2-2|TRBV10-3|TRBD2
CAISESNLAVNTGELFF
TGTGCCATCAGTGAGTCGAACCTAGCGGTTAACACCGGGGAGCTGTTTTTT
>.|TRBJ1-5|TRBV18|TRBD1
CASRGGGELYSNQPQHF
TGTGCCAGCCGGGGAGGGGGCGAGTTGTATAGCAATCAGCCCCAGCATTTT
>.|TRBJ1-2|TRBV5-1|.
CASSLAGQGHSGYTF
TGCGCCAGCAGCTTGGCCGGGCAGGGGCATAGCGGCTACACCTTC
>.|TRBJ2-7|TRBV19|TRBD1
CASRAPPGQGLLQYF
TGTGCCAGTCGTGCCCCCCCTGGACAGGGATTGTTGCAGTACTTC
>.|TRBJ1-2|TRBV5-4|.
CASSLGQQNYGYTF
TGTGCCAGCAGCTTGGGACAGCAAAACTATGGCTACACCTTC
>.|TRBJ1-2|TRBV7-9|.
CASSLAWADGYTF
TGTGCCAGCAGCTTAGCCTGGGCTGATGGCTACACCTTC
>.|TRBJ2-1|TRBV30|TRBD1
CAWRGQGVSNEQFF
TGTGCCTGGAGGGGACAGGGAGTTTCAAATGAGCAGTTCTTC
>.|TRBJ1-3|TRBV7-2|TRBD1
CASSLDPGTAGNTIYF
TGTGCCAGCAGCTTAGACCCCGGGACAGCTGGAAACACCATATATTTT
>.|TRBJ2-6|TRBV6-6|TRBD1
CACLDRVSGANVLTF
TGTGCTTGTCTCGACAGGGTCTCTGGGGCCAACGTCCTGACTTTC
>few|TRBJ1-2|TRBV5-5|TRBD1
CASSLTLQGQDGYTF
TGTGCCAGCAGCTTGACTTTGCAGGGACAGGATGGCTACACCTTC
>.|TRBJ1-1|TRBV10-3|TRBD1
CAISETGQRNTEAFF
TGTGCCATCAGCGAAACGGGACAGAGGAACACTGAAGCTTTCTTT
>.|TRBJ2-2|TRBV2|.
CASSDSGRVSTGELFF
TGTGCCAGCAGTGACTCCGGGAGAGTGAGCACCGGGGAGCTGTTTTTT
>.|TRBJ2-6|TRBV11-3|.
CASSLVMAPGANVLTF
TGTGCCAGCAGCTTAGTGATGGCCCCTGGGGCCAACGTCCTGACTTTC
>.|TRBJ2-7|TRBV7-2|.
CASSLAMGRSGEQYF
TGTGCCAGCAGCTTAGCCATGGGGCGTTCCGGCGAGCAGTACTTC
>few|TRBJ1-2|TRBV7-9|TRBD1
CASSLAGQDLFTF
TGTGCCAGCAGCTTAGCAGGACAGGATCTTTTCACCTTC
>.|TRBJ1-1|TRBV7-8|.
CASSGERWENTEAFF
TGTGCCAGCAGCGGTGAGAGGTGGGAGAACACTGAAGCTTTCTTT
>.|TRBJ2-6|TRBV6-5|.
CASSYERPAANVLTF
TGTGCCAGCAGTTACGAACGGCCCGCGGCCAACGTCCTGACTTTC
>few|TRBJ2-7|TRBV7-6|TRBD1
CASSPRQGSYEQYF
TGTGCCAGCAGCCCAAGACAGGGGAGCTACGAGCAGTACTTC
>.|TRBJ1-5|TRBV4-1|.
CASSQEALSGVNQPQHF
TGCGCCAGCAGCCAAGAGGCACTTTCGGGGGTAAATCAGCCCCAGCATTTT
>few|TRBJ1-4|TRBV30|.
CAWSVISSATNEKLFF
TGTGCCTGGAGTGTGATAAGTTCTGCAACTAATGAAAAACTGTTTTTT
>.|TRBJ2-1|TRBV9|.
CASSPALGGGTRRDEQFF
TGTGCCAGCAGCCCGGCCTTGGGGGGGGGCACCCGTCGGGATGAGCAGTTCTTC
>.|TRBJ1-2|TRBV27|.
CASSLEPGTSGTF
TGTGCCAGCAGTCTAGAGCCCGGGACCTCAGGGACCTTC
>few|TRBJ1-2|TRBV7-2|TRBD1
CASSLAYRDRGYGYTF
TGTGCCAGCAGCTTAGCCTATCGGGACAGGGGATATGGCTACACCTTC
>.|TRBJ2-1|TRBV18|TRBD1
CASSQGAANEQFF
TGTGCCAGCTCACAGGGGGCGGCCAATGAGCAGTTCTTC
>.|TRBJ2-5|TRBV6-5|.
CASRPWGVETQYF
TGTGCCAGCAGACCTTGGGGGGTAGAGACCCAGTACTTC
>.|TRBJ2-2|TRBV7-9|TRBD2
CASSPHSGDTGELFF
TGTGCCAGCAGCCCTCATAGCGGGGACACCGGGGAGCTGTTTTTT
>.|TRBJ1-1|TRBV5-4|TRBD1
CASSPGQGRTEAFF
TGTGCCAGCAGCCCGGGACAGGGTAGAACTGAAGCTTTCTTT
>.|TRBJ2-3|TRBV5-1|TRBD2
CASSPGTSGPDTQYF
TGCGCCAGCAGCCCCGGGACTAGCGGGCCGGATACGCAGTATTTT
>few|TRBJ1-5|TRBV4-3|.
CASSQASGFNQPQHF
TGCGCCAGCAGCCAAGCATCAGGGTTCAATCAGCCCCAGCATTTT
>.|TRBJ1-3|TRBV5-6|TRBD1
CASSFQGVLLSGNTIYF
TGTGCCAGCAGCTTTCAGGGGGTACTTCTCTCTGGAAACACCATATATTTT
>.|TRBJ2-6|TRBV4-3|.
CASSQAGSGANVLTF
TGCGCCAGCAGCCAAGCGGGCTCTGGGGCCAACGTCCTGACTTTC
>.|TRBJ1-5|TRBV19|TRBD1
CASSGTGAPVGQPQHF
TGTGCCAGTAGTGGGACAGGGGCGCCGGTCGGTCAGCCCCAGCATTTT
>.|TRBJ1-6|TRBV7-9|.
CASSLGRGQDNSPLHF
TGTGCCAGCAGCTTAGGTAGGGGTCAGGATAATTCACCCCTCCACTTT
>.|TRBJ2-3|TRBV25-1|.
CASSVTDTQYF
TGTGCCAGCAGTGTCACAGATACGCAGTATTTT
>.|TRBJ1-2|TRBV14|.
CASSQEEGFTGNHPDANYGYTF
TGTGCCAGCAGCCAAGAAGAGGGGTTTACAGGGAACCACCCCGACGCTAACTATGGCTACACCTTC
>.|TRBJ1-1|TRBV1|.
CTSSQWGSAEAFF
TGCACCAGCAGCCAATGGGGTAGCGCTGAAGCTTTCTTT
>.|TRBJ2-1|TRBV11-3|TRBD1
CASSLAGTDSYNEQFF
TGTGCCAGCAGCTTGGCCGGGACAGACTCCTACAATGAGCAGTTCTTC
>.|TRBJ1-2|TRBV12-5|.
CASGLVTGSVVYGYTF
TGTGCTAGTGGTTTGGTTACAGGATCTGTCGTATATGGCTACACCTTC
>few|TRBJ1-1|TRBV28|.
CASKRVATEAFF
TGTGCCAGCAAAAGGGTGGCGACTGAAGCTTTCTTT
>.|TRBJ2-1|TRBV30|TRBD1
CAWSRDRGRRWIEFF
TGTGCCTGGAGTCGGGACAGGGGGCGCAGGTGGATAGAGTTCTTC
>.|TRBJ1-2|TRBV4-3|.
CASSQSGGGGHYGYTF
TGCGCCAGCAGCCAGTCCGGGGGGGGCGGACACTATGGCTACACCTTC
>few|TRBJ2-1|TRBV29-1|.
CSVEEGRLYEQFF
TGCAGCGTTGAAGAAGGGAGACTATATGAGCAGTTCTTC
>.|TRBJ2-7|TRBV7-2|.
CASKEAGYEQYF
TGTGCCAGCAAGGAGGCCGGGTACGAGCAGTACTTC
>.|TRBJ2-3|TRBV18|TRBD2
CASSLGLGAGTQYF
TGTGCCAGCTCACTCGGACTAGGGGCTGGTACGCAGTATTTT
>.|TRBJ2-5|TRBV18|.
CASSRDHQETQYF
TGTGCCAGCTCACGGGACCACCAAGAGACCCAGTACTTC
>.|TRBJ1-2|TRBV25-1|.
CASSAPEKYGYTF
TGTGCCAGCAGTGCTCCGGAGAAGTATGGCTACACCTTC